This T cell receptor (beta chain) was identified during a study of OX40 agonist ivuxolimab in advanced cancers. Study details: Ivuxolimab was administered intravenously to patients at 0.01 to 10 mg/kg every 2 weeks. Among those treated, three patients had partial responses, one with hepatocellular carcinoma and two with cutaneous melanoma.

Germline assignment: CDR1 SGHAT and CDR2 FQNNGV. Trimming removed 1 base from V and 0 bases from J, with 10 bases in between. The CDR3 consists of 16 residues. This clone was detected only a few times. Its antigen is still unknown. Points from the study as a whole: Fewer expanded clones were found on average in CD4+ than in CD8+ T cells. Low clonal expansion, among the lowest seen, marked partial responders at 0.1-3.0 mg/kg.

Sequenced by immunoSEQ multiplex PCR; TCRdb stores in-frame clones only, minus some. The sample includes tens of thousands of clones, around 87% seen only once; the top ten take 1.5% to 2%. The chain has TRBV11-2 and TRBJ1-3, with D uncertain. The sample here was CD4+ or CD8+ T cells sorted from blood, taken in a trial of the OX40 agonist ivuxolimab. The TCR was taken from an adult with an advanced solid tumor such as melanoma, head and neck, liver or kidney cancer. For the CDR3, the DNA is TGTGCCAGCAGCTTAGTCCAGCTACTCTCTGGAAACACCATATATTTT. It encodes CASSLVQLLSGNTIYF.